This T cell receptor (beta chain) was recorded in a study of T cells in tuberculosis. The CDR3 consists of 14 residues. Germline V CDR1 and CDR2: MNHEY, SMNVEV (reference sequence). V trimming: 8 bases; J trimming: 3 bases; junction bases outside the gene matches: 6. Clones were sequenced by immunoSEQ multiplex PCR, and TCRdb holds only the in-frame ones, with some missing. The table includes fewer than 45,000 clones, about 95% detected once. This receptor was obtained from a donor between 10 and 35 years old with latent tuberculosis or without tuberculosis infection. The specimen sequenced was PBMCs. The V gene is TRBV27, the J gene TRBJ2-1; 8 positions match TRBD2. The CDR3 is CASEASGLYNEQFF. As DNA, the CDR3 is TGTGCCAGCGAAGCTAGCGGGCTCTACAATGAGCAGTTCTTC.